The entry below gives a single T cell receptor beta chain sequence along with its context. The antigen this receptor binds is unknown. Per-base quality was not reported, and no clone a single base away is much larger than it. Reads for this sample came from an Illumina HiSeq 2500. Quantitative 5'-RACE with molecular barcodes was used to prepare TCR beta libraries. The paper's data handling went like this. A new computational method, built on a probabilistic model of VDJ rearrangement, was used to identify disease-linked TCR variants. TCRdb reran the public reads through fastp at Q25 and MiXCR, keeping productive beta chains. Rows are combined by CDR3 protein, so each entry shows the most common genes and DNA. The V and J calls here are based on TCRdb, not the publication. The sample table lists 36,000 or so distinct CDR3 sequences, approximately 5.9% of them with a count of one. The top ten constitute roughly 12% of the sample.

The sample originates from a study of CD8 T cells in ankylosing spondylitis (dated 2017 in TCRdb). Turning to the overall study: The study set out to find disease-linked TCR variants by profiling T cell receptor beta repertoires in ankylosing spondylitis patients and healthy donors. Peripheral blood samples were taken, and synovial fluid was additionally collected from ankylosing spondylitis patients. The whole study cohort included 95 to 130 healthy donors and some 27 ankylosing spondylitis patients. Beyond this particular receptor, the publication reports: The disease-linked clones had a CD8+ phenotype and were found at relatively low frequencies in peripheral blood. Some TCR beta motif variants had previously been reported in synovial fluid and blood of reactive arthritis patients, which suggested common disease-initiation mechanisms. The disease-linked clones were reported to be significantly enriched in matched synovial fluid samples from ankylosing spondylitis patients. Blood from ankylosing spondylitis patients appeared to be characterized by a TCR beta motif composed of eight highly homologous amino acid variants.

The germline V and J ends show losses of 2 bases and 3 bases respectively, and no gene match explains 3 bases of the junction. There are 16 amino acids in the CDR3, from cysteine to phenylalanine inclusive. Just the 48-base CDR3 DNA is kept, in frame starting at base 1. Taken from the germline V gene, the CDR1 and CDR2 loops are KGHDR and SFDVKD. The TCR comes from a male donor with ankylosing spondylitis or in good health (not recorded which). The sequenced sample was blood, either unsorted or a sorted T cell fraction (not recorded which). In this chain, TRBV24-1 is recombined with TRBJ2-2, with 9 junctional bases fitting TRBD2. DNA sequence: TGTGCCACCAGTGATTGGTTAGCGGGAGACACCGGGGAGCTGTTTTTT. This codes for CATSDWLAGDTGELFF.